These 26 T cell receptor beta chains came from one sample sequenced in a study of human T cells and chemical hapten exposure. TCRdb independently ran MiXCR on the RACE reads; one entry per CDR3 protein. The repertoire includes tens of thousands of distinct CDR3 sequences, 9.9% of them detected once, and 15% to 20% sits in the top ten. The time point was: patch test 3, about 24 weeks after DPC sensitization. The sample's treatment: therapeutic diphenylcyclopropenone sensitization with weekly scalp DPC. Source: whole blood, taken in connection with sensitization to the hapten diphenylcyclopropenone (DPC). These receptors originate from a woman aged 40 to 50 with alopecia areata. Some clones in this sample may be carry-over from other donors' samples.

J is TRBJ2-3 and V is TRBV20-1; 7 bases line up with TRBD1. With V trimmed by 5 bases and J by 2 bases, 10 bases remained unmatched. The germline CDR1 and CDR2 sequences are DFQATT and SNEGSKA (reference sequence). The CDR3 consists of 15 residues. CDR3 residues: CSAPLTGINTDTQYF. In nucleotides, the CDR3 is TGCAGTGCTCCTTTGACAGGGATCAACACAGATACGCAGTATTTT.

This clonotype was observed a few times. The genes are TRBV7-9 and TRBJ2-1; the match to TRBD2 covers 8 bases. Germline values: CDR1 SEHNR, CDR2 FQNEAQ (reference sequence). V gave up 5 bases and J gave up 2 bases; unmatched junction bases: 5. The CDR3 has 15 residues. This CDR3 is CASSTLAGTYNEQFF. DNA of the CDR3: TGTGCCAGCAGCACTTTAGCGGGGACCTACAATGAGCAGTTCTTC.

The chain joins TRBV12-3 or TRBV12-4 to TRBJ2-7; D is uncertain. The CDR3 contains 11 residues. Trimming shortened V by 3 bases and J by 5 bases, and 5 bases separated the two germline ends. CDR3 amino acids: CASSFGNEQYF. The CDR3 region has the DNA TGTGCCAGCAGTTTTGGAAACGAGCAGTACTTC.

In its sample, this clonotype was seen a few times. This rearrangement joins TRBV4-1 to TRBJ2-3, with D maybe TRBD1 (6 bases). Germline V lookup: CDR1 MGHRA, CDR2 YSYEKL. This CDR3 has 16 residues. Deletions cut 6 bases from V and 2 bases from J, with 18 bases between. Here the CDR3 DNA reads TGCGCCAGCAGTAAAAAAACAGGGCCCGACACAGATACGCAGTATTTT. It codes for CASSKKTGPDTDTQYF.

The chain uses TRBV5-1 and TRBJ2-3, with 9 positions matching TRBD2. Unmatched junction bases numbered 15, after V lost 0 bases and J lost 1 base. The CDR3 totals 20 residues. Germline CDR1 reads SGHRS; CDR2 reads YFSETQ. The CDR3 region is CASSLAASGAGLVGTDTQYF. The CDR3 DNA reads TGCGCCAGCAGCTTGGCGGCTAGCGGGGCGGGCCTGGTGGGCACAGATACGCAGTATTTT.

V usage is TRBV20-1 and J usage is TRBJ2-7; 13 bases map to TRBD2. CDR1 is DFQATT, CDR2 SNEGSKA, per germline (reference sequence). The CDR3 totals 14 residues. After removal of 2 bases from V and 4 bases from J, the junction contained 2 bases not matched to a gene. CDR3 amino acids: CSARWGLAGYEQYF. The CDR3 coding sequence is TGCAGTGCTAGATGGGGACTAGCGGGGTACGAGCAGTACTTC.

The V and J genes are TRBV7-2 and TRBJ2-3; D perhaps matches TRBD2 (5 bases). Germline V CDR1 and CDR2: SGHTA, FQGNSA. The CDR3 covers 14 residues. Trimming stripped 3 bases from V and 0 bases from J, with 7 bases between. The CDR3 DNA follows: TGTGCCAGCAGCTTCAGGACTAGCACAGATACGCAGTATTTT. Translation: CASSFRTSTDTQYF.

This clonotype was picked up many times. The genes are TRBV7-8 and TRBJ2-7; possible D gene TRBD2, 5 bases. This CDR3 is built from 13 residues. Germline V gene lookup returns CDR1 SGHVS and CDR2 FQNEAQ. Trimming pared 5 bases from V and 4 bases from J, leaving 12 bases between. The CDR3 DNA is TGTGCCAGCAGCCCCGCGACGGGGTACGAGCAGTACTTC. It specifies CASSPATGYEQYF.

This clonotype occurred many times. The V and J genes are TRBV10-3 and TRBJ1-1; possibly TRBD1 for D (5 bases). The germline CDR1 and CDR2 sequences are ENHRY and SYGVKD. The CDR3 length is 14 residues. The germline V and J ends were trimmed by 4 bases and 4 bases, with 13 bases remaining between them. CDR3 region: CAISVRGRGTEAFF. In DNA form, the CDR3 reads TGTGCCATCAGTGTGAGGGGAAGGGGCACTGAAGCTTTCTTT.

CDR3 loop: CASSPTGVGRFF. The CDR3 coding sequence is TGCGCCAGCAGCCCCACAGGGGTGGGGCGGTTCTTC. J is TRBJ2-1 and V is TRBV4-1, with 7 bases fitting TRBD1. The length of the CDR3 is 12 residues. Germline CDR1 and CDR2: MGHRA and YSYEKL. Trimming removed 4 bases from V and 15 bases from J; junction bases left unmatched: 9.

This clonotype was seen a handful of times. The rearrangement uses TRBV20-1 and TRBJ2-1; D uncertain. V dropped 1 base and J dropped 15 bases, with 13 bases sitting between them. Germline assignment: CDR1 DFQATT and CDR2 SNEGSKA (reference sequence). CDR3 length: 11 amino acids. CDR3 sequence: CSARVDNAPFF. CDR3 coding DNA: TGCAGTGCTAGAGTAGACAACGCGCCGTTCTTC.

The V gene is TRBV6-1, the J gene TRBJ1-1; D not certain. Trimming removed 8 bases at V and 5 bases at J, with 15 bases between. There are 13 residues in the CDR3. The germline V gene has CDR1 MNHNS and CDR2 SASEGT. As DNA, the CDR3 is TGTGCCAGCGCCCGCGAGAGAGGAACTGAAGCTTTCTTT. Its translation: CASARERGTEAFF.

There are many counts of this clonotype. The V and J genes are TRBV7-9 and TRBJ1-1, with D hard to call. Germline lookup yields CDR1 SEHNR and CDR2 FQNEAQ (reference sequence). V gave up 2 bases and J gave up 10 bases, with 20 bases separating them. There are 15 residues in the CDR3. The CDR3 reads CASSLNNPEISGAFF. CDR3 DNA: TGTGCCAGCAGCTTAAATAACCCCGAGATCAGCGGAGCTTTCTTT.

The V gene is TRBV25-1, the J gene TRBJ1-2; TRBD1 is a possible D gene (5 bases). The germline CDR1 and CDR2 sequences are MGHDK and SYGVNS. Trimming cost V 6 bases and J 0 bases, with 11 bases left between them. The CDR3 runs to 14 residues. CDR3 loop: CASRRDGTNYGYTF. The CDR3 DNA is TGTGCCAGCAGACGGGACGGCACTAACTATGGCTACACCTTC.

This clonotype was recorded at least ten times. The chain couples TRBV18 to TRBJ2-6; D gene ambiguous. This CDR3 has 13 residues. Trimming pared 2 bases from V and 2 bases from J, leaving 1 base between. The V gene's germline CDR1 is KGHSH and CDR2 LQKENI. CDR3 protein: CASSPAGANVLTF. CDR3 nucleotides: TGTGCCAGCTCACCAGCTGGGGCCAACGTCCTGACTTTC.

The V call is TRBV27, the J call TRBJ2-3; D perhaps matches TRBD1 (5 bases). V gave up 3 bases and J gave up 4 bases, with 14 bases separating them. This CDR3 region has 15 residues. Germline CDR1 reads MNHEY; CDR2 reads SMNVEV (reference sequence). The CDR3 DNA reads TGTGCCAGCAGTTTTCAGGGAACTACTGCAGATACGCAGTATTTT. It yields the protein CASSFQGTTADTQYF.

This clonotype was seen a handful of times. The chain employs TRBV5-1 and TRBJ1-6, with a possible D match to TRBD1 (5 bases). The CDR3 contains 13 residues. The V end lost 0 bases, the J end lost 12 bases, and 10 bases lay between the germline ends. CDR1 is SGHRS, CDR2 YFSETQ, per germline. CDR3 DNA: TGCGCCAGCAGCTTGGAAGGGGTATTACCCCTCCACTTT. This encodes CASSLEGVLPLHF.

The V and J genes are TRBV5-1 and TRBJ2-3; 9 bases are a match to TRBD2. This CDR3 comprises 17 residues. Looked up from germline, CDR1 is SGHRS and CDR2 is YFSETQ. After removal of 4 bases from V and 0 bases from J, the junction contained 9 bases not matched to a gene. The CDR3 DNA sequence: TGCGCCAGCAGCCACACTCTCCTAGCGGGGAGCACAGATACGCAGTATTTT. Its translation: CASSHTLLAGSTDTQYF.

This clonotype has a handful of counts. This chain joins TRBV30 and TRBJ1-5; D is possibly TRBD1 (6 bases). The germline V and J ends were trimmed by 2 bases and 2 bases, with 13 bases remaining between them. The germline CDR1 and CDR2 sequences are GTSNPN and SVGIG (reference sequence). The length of the CDR3 is 15 residues. CDR3 loop: CAWSRGELGNQPQHF. DNA of the CDR3: TGTGCCTGGAGTAGGGGGGAACTGGGCAATCAGCCCCAGCATTTT.

The table lists this clonotype with many counts. The chain couples TRBV2 to TRBJ2-1; no clear D. The CDR3 is 13 residues long. CDR1 and CDR2 from the germline V gene are SNHLY and FYNNEI. Deletions cut 2 bases from V and 4 bases from J, with 6 bases between. The CDR3 loop reads CASSESRYNEQFF. The DNA of the CDR3 is TGTGCCAGCAGTGAAAGCAGGTACAATGAGCAGTTCTTC.

The rearrangement joins TRBV3-2 to TRBJ1-1; TRBD1 reflects the table's D call only, with no check against the DNA. TRBV3-2 is given as a pseudogene. This CDR3 is 14 amino acids long. CDR3 loop: CASSPGHLNTEAFF. The CDR3 DNA reads as TGTGCCAGCAGCCCCGGACATCTGAACACTGAAGCTTTCTTT.

This clonotype occurred many times. The chain combines TRBV9 with TRBJ2-2; D gene unclear. V was shortened by 4 bases and J by 6 bases, with 7 bases between the two germline ends. The CDR3 extends over 12 amino acids. CDR1 and CDR2 from the germline V gene are SGDLS and YYNGEE. This CDR3 reads CASSPTPGELFF. The DNA of the CDR3 is TGTGCCAGCAGCCCGACGCCCGGGGAGCTGTTTTTT.

This sequence joins TRBV5-1 and TRBJ1-1, with D unclear. CDR3 length equals 13 residues. CDR1 SGHRS and CDR2 YFSETQ come from the germline V gene. Between the trimmed V and J ends, which lost 2 bases and 4 bases, there was a span of 9 bases. The chain's CDR3 is CASSLGRATEAFF. CDR3 bases: TGCGCCAGCAGCTTAGGACGCGCCACTGAAGCTTTCTTT.

This clonotype came up many times. This chain links TRBV7-2 with TRBJ1-2, with D possibly matching TRBD1 (6 bases). Germline CDR1 SGHTA, CDR2 FQGNSA. The CDR3 runs 13 residues. Trimming cost V 5 bases and J 2 bases, with 9 bases left between them. The CDR3 reads CASSRTGNYGYTF. In DNA, the CDR3 is TGTGCCAGCAGCCGCACAGGGAACTATGGCTACACCTTC. Together with reference TRBV7-2 and TRBJ1-2, the CDR3 gives the full variable domain: GAGVSQSPSNKVTEKGKDVELRCDPISGHTALYWYRQSLGQGLEFLIYFQGNSAPDKSGLPSDRFSAERTGGSVSTLTIQRTQQEDSAVYLCASSRTGNYGYTFGSGTRLTVV.

This clonotype has at least ten counts. The chain links TRBV29-1 to TRBJ1-3; 8 bases fit TRBD1. V shed 7 bases, J shed 4 bases, and the junction held 3 bases outside the gene matches. The CDR3 contains 12 residues. The V gene's germline CDR1 is SQVTM and CDR2 ANQGSEA. CDR3 DNA: TGCAGCGGGCGGGACAGGGGAAACACCATATATTTT. Protein: CSGRDRGNTIYF. Drawing the rest from reference TRBV29-1 and TRBJ1-3, the complete variable domain is SAVISQKPSRDICQRGTSLTIQCQVDSQVTMMFWYRQQPGQSLTLIATANQGSEATYESGFVIDKFPISRPNLTFSTLTVSNMSPEDSSIYLCSGRDRGNTIYFGEGSWLTVV.

This clonotype was observed a few times. The chain has TRBV7-6 and TRBJ2-3; D remains unclear. V lost 3 bases, J lost 2 bases, and 12 bases lay in between. The CDR3 is 15 residues long. Looked up from germline, CDR1 is SGHVS and CDR2 is FNYEAQ. The CDR3 is CASSFGENSTDTQYF. The CDR3 nucleotides read TGTGCCAGCAGCTTTGGGGAAAACTCCACAGATACGCAGTATTTT. The complete variable domain, with remaining parts taken from reference TRBV7-6 and TRBJ2-3, reads GAGVSQSPRYKVTKRGQDVALRCDPISGHVSLYWYRQALGQGPEFLTYFNYEAQQDKSGLPNDRFSAERPEGSISTLTIQRTEQRDSAMYRCASSFGENSTDTQYFGPGTRLTVL.